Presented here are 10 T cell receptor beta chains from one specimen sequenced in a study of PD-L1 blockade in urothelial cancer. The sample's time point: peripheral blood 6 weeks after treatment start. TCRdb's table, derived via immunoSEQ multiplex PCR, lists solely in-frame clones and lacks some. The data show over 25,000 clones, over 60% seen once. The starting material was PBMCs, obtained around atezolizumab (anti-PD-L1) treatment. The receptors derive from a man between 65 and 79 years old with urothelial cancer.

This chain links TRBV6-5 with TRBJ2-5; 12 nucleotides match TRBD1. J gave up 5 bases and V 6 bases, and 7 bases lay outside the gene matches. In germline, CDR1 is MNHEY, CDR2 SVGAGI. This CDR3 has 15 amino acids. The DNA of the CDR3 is TGTGCCAGCAGCTCTGGGACAGGGGGCCGGGAGACCCAGTACTTC. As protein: CASSSGTGGRETQYF.

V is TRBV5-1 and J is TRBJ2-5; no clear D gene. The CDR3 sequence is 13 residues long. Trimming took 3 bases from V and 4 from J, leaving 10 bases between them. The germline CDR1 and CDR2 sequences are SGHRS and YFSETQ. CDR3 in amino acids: CASSSDTPETQYF. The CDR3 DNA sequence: TGCGCCAGCAGCTCCGACACCCCAGAGACCCAGTACTTC.

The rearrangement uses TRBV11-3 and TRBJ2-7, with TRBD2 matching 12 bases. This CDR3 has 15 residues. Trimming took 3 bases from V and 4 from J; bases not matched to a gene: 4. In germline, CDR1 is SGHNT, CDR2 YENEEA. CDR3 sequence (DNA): TGTGCCAGCAGCTTCGCCGGGACTAGCGGGTACGAGCAGTACTTC. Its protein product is CASSFAGTSGYEQYF.

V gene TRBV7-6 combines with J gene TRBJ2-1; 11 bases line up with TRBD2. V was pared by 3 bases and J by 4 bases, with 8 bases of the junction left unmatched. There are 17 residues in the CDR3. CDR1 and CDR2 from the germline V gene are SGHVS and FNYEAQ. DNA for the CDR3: TGTGCCAGCAGCTTTACCCCCGGGACTAGCGGATACAATGAGCAGTTCTTC. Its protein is CASSFTPGTSGYNEQFF.

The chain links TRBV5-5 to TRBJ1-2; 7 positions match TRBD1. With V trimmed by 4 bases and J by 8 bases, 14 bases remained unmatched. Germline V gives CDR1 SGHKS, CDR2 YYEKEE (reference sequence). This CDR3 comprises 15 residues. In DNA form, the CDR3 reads TGTGCCAGCAGCCCGGAACCCCAGGGGGTTCGGGGCTACACCTTC. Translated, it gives CASSPEPQGVRGYTF.

For the CDR3, the DNA is TGTGCCTGGAGGTCTCCAGGGGCCGCGGTGGGCTACACCTTC. Amino acids: CAWRSPGAAVGYTF. The chain combines TRBV30 with TRBJ1-2; D perhaps matches TRBD1 (6 bases). Germline V gene data show CDR1 as GTSNPN and CDR2 as SVGIG (reference sequence). This CDR3 comprises 14 residues. V shed 3 bases and J shed 8 bases, with 19 bases lying between them.

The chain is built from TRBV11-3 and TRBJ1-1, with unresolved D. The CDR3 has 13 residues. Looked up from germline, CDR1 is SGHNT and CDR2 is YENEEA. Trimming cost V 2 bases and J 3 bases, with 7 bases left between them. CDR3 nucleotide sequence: TGTGCCAGCAGCTTAAGCGTCTACACTGAAGCTTTCTTT. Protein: CASSLSVYTEAFF. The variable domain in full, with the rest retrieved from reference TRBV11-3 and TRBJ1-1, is EAGVVQSPRYKIIEKKQPVAFWCNPISGHNTLYWYLQNLGQGPELLIRYENEEAVDDSQLPKDRFSAERLKGVDSTLKIQPAELGDSAVYLCASSLSVYTEAFFGQGTRLTVV.

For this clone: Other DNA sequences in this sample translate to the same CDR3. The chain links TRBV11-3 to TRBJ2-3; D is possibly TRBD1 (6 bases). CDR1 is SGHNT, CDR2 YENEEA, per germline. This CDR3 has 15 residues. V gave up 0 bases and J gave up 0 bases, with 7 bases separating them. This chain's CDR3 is CASSLDGTSTDTQYF. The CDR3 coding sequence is TGTGCCAGCAGCTTAGACGGGACAAGCACAGATACGCAGTATTTT.

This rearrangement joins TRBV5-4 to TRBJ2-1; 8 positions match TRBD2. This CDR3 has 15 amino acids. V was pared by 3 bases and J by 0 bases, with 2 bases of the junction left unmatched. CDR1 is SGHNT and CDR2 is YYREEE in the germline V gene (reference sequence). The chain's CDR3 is CASSWAGGSYNEQFF. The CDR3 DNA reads TGTGCCAGCAGCTGGGCGGGAGGCTCCTACAATGAGCAGTTCTTC.

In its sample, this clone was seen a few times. The CDR3 nucleotides are TGTGCCAGCAGTTTAAGGGGACAGGGGGCCTACGAGCAGTACTTC. This codes for CASSLRGQGAYEQYF. The chain is built from TRBV27 and TRBJ2-7, with 11 bases lining up with TRBD1. From germline, CDR1 is MNHEY and CDR2 SMNVEV (reference sequence). This CDR3 is built from 15 residues. V trimming: 2 bases; J trimming: 2 bases; junction bases outside the gene matches: 2.